This T cell receptor beta chain was recovered during a study of cytomegalovirus exposure and HLA in healthy donors. Primers: 60 Vbeta forward and 13 Jbeta reverse. The method was immunoSEQ multiplex PCR; TCRdb's version includes in-frame clones alone and lacks a portion of them. The record lists fewer than 200,000 clones, of which the ten most abundant hold around 1.2%. A word on this clone: Its antigen is unknown.

Germline V lookup: CDR1 MGHRA, CDR2 YSYEKL. The CDR3 is made up of 19 amino acids. Trimming cost V 4 bases and J 0 bases, with 19 bases left between them. Study-wide points: Later analysis associated a missense DCLRE1C variant with TCR beta V- and J-gene trimming. Per a prior analysis, the majority of TCR beta V segments were productive roughly 87% or roughly 30% of the time. When a later analysis was performed, an Asian-associated ancestry cluster reportedly had fewer N-insertions than the approximately 600-donor mean.

The V gene is TRBV4-1, the J gene TRBJ1-6; D perhaps matches TRBD1 (6 bases). This receptor was taken from a woman in her sixties in good health and CMV-seronegative. The sequencing sample was made of PBMCs. CDR3 coding DNA: TGCGCCAGCAGCCCCAGGGGAGATTGGGCCAGCTCCTATAATTCACCCCTCCACTTT. It is translated as CASSPRGDWASSYNSPLHF.